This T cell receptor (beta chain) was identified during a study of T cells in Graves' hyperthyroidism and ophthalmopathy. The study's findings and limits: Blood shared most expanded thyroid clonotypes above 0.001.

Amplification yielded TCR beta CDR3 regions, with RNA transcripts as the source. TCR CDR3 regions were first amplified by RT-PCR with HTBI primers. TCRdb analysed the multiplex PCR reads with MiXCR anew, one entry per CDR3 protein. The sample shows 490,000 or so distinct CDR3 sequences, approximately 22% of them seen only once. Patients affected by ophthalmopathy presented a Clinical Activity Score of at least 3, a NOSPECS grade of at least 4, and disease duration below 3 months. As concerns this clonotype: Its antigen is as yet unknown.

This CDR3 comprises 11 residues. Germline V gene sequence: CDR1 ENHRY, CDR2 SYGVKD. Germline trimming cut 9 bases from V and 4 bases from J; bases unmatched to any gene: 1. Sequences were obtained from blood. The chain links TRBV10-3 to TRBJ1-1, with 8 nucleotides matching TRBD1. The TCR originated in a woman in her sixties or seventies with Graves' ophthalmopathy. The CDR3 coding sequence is TGTGCCATACAGGGGGGCACTGAAGCTTTCTTT. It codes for CAIQGGTEAFF.